Only a few counts were recorded for the clone carrying this T cell receptor beta chain. The antigen is unknown. Unique molecular identifiers featured in each of the TCR beta cDNA libraries. A single record per CDR3 protein comes from TCRdb applying MiXCR to the PCR reads. The sample has hundreds of thousands of distinct CDR3 sequences, approximately 53% seen once; the top ten hold about 4.8%. This CDR3 is built from 15 residues. The V and J ends lost 3 bases and 2 bases, in that order; junction bases with no gene match: 3. The source of the sample is a study of post-analysis software for immune sequencing data. Overall study findings and caveats: Higher frequency in patients than in controls was seen for about five TRBV segments, with TRBV5-6, TRBV5-1 and TRBV20-1 among them. Normalized Chao1 diversity was significantly reduced in patients versus controls. Same-batch preparations were strongly co-clustered by F measure.

The receptor was derived from a girl between 5 and 17 years old with multiple sclerosis. The J gene is TRBJ1-4, the V gene TRBV12-3 or TRBV12-4; 7 nucleotides match TRBD1. The source material was blood. The CDR3 loop is CASSFDRATNEKLFF. The CDR3 DNA sequence: TGTGCCAGCAGTTTTGACAGGGCGACTAATGAAAAACTGTTTTTT.